The 16 T cell receptor beta chains given below trace back to one sample, sequenced in a study of T cells in Graves' hyperthyroidism and ophthalmopathy. The investigators amplified TCR beta CDR3 regions from RNA transcripts. Researchers ran a first-round RT-PCR on the TCR CDR3 using the HTBI primer set. In TCRdb, the multiplex PCR reads were re-called with MiXCR into one record per CDR3 protein. This table has hundreds of thousands of distinct CDR3 sequences, 14% appearing once. The sample consisted of blood. The source is a woman younger than 35 with Graves' hyperthyroidism.

The V gene is TRBV5-1, the J gene TRBJ2-2; D is possibly TRBD1 (5 bases). CDR1 is SGHRS, CDR2 YFSETQ, per germline. The CDR3 runs 18 residues. V was pared by 0 bases and J by 0 bases, with 15 bases between. The CDR3 DNA sequence: TGCGCCAGCAGCTTGGGACAGAGATCCTTCGCGAACACCGGGGAGCTGTTTTTT. Translation: CASSLGQRSFANTGELFF.

The V and J genes are TRBV30 and TRBJ2-3; 12 bases map to TRBD2. The CDR3 is 17 residues long. V shed 0 bases and J 2 bases; nucleotides not matched to a gene: 6. The germline gives CDR1 GTSNPN, CDR2 SVGIG (reference sequence). The CDR3 sequence is CAWSVPGLAGTTDTQYF. The CDR3 coding sequence is TGTGCCTGGAGTGTACCCGGACTAGCGGGGACCACAGATACGCAGTATTTT.

This clonotype was seen many times. This chain connects TRBV18 to TRBJ2-1; D gene uncertain. The CDR3 is 11 residues long. Trimming pared 3 bases from V and 5 bases from J, leaving 2 bases between. Germline CDR1 KGHSH, CDR2 LQKENI. The CDR3 bases are TGTGCCAGCTCACCGAACAATGAGCAGTTCTTC. This sequence encodes CASSPNNEQFF.

The chain is built from TRBV7-9 and TRBJ2-3, with TRBD2 matching over 7 bases. The CDR3 contains 17 residues. After removal of 3 bases from V and 6 bases from J, the junction contained 15 bases not matched to a gene. CDR1 SEHNR and CDR2 FQNEAQ come from the germline V gene (reference sequence). This CDR3 is CASSFAPRGRGGDTQYF. CDR3 nucleotides: TGTGCCAGCAGCTTCGCCCCACGCGGGAGAGGAGGGGATACGCAGTATTTT.

The chain recombines TRBV12-3 or TRBV12-4 with TRBJ1-1; a weak D match, TRBD1 (5 bases). The CDR3 covers 14 residues. V gave up 5 bases and J gave up 4 bases, with 14 bases separating them. As DNA, the CDR3 is TGTGCCAGCAGTATCAGGAGTCAGGGCACTGAAGCTTTCTTT. Encoded protein: CASSIRSQGTEAFF.

This clonotype was seen many times. The V call is TRBV13, the J call TRBJ2-1; 13 nucleotides align to TRBD2. Trimming removed 6 bases from V and 9 bases from J; junction bases left unmatched: 11. Per the germline V gene, CDR1 is PRHDT and CDR2 is FYEKMQ (reference sequence). The CDR3 runs to 16 residues. The CDR3 region is CASSPGLAGVGSEQFF. The CDR3, as DNA: TGTGCCAGCAGTCCAGGACTAGCGGGAGTCGGGAGTGAGCAGTTCTTC.

CDR3 nucleotides: TGTGCCAGCAGCTCAGGGGGCTTTGAAGCTTTCTTT. It specifies CASSSGGFEAFF. This chain connects TRBV7-2 to TRBJ1-1, with 8 bases that match TRBD1. Trimming took 4 bases from V and 7 from J; bases not matched to a gene: 2. The V gene's germline CDR1 is SGHTA and CDR2 FQGNSA. The CDR3 spans 12 residues. Full variable domain (rest looked up from reference TRBV7-2 and TRBJ1-1): GAGVSQSPSNKVTEKGKDVELRCDPISGHTALYWYRQSLGQGLEFLIYFQGNSAPDKSGLPSDRFSAERTGGSVSTLTIQRTQQEDSAVYLCASSSGGFEAFFGQGTRLTVV.

Comment on this clonotype: One base away lies a much larger clone, so this may be a sequencing read error. V and J are TRBV20-1 and TRBJ2-5; 11 bases are shared with TRBD2. The CDR3 length is 13 residues. Trimming cost V 3 bases and J 5 bases; bases outside gene matches: 2. CDR1 is DFQATT and CDR2 is SNEGSKA in the germline V gene (reference sequence). DNA for the CDR3: TGCAGTGCTAGCACTAGCGGGAGTGAGACCCAGTACTTC. Protein product: CSASTSGSETQYF.

This clonotype was counted only a few times. This chain connects TRBV20-1 to TRBJ2-1; D gene ambiguous. The CDR3 covers 10 residues. CDR1 and CDR2 from the germline V gene are DFQATT and SNEGSKA (reference sequence). The V end lost 3 bases, the J end lost 11 bases, and 8 bases lay between the germline ends. The CDR3 nucleotides read TGCAGTGCTAGGTGGACCAAGCAGTTCTTC. Its translation is CSARWTKQFF.

This clonotype turned up a few times. The chain joins TRBV6-1 to TRBJ1-3; 8 bases are a match to TRBD1. The CDR3 is made up of 15 amino acids. CDR1 and CDR2 from the germline V gene are MNHNS and SASEGT. J gave up 4 bases and V 4 bases, and 6 bases lay outside the gene matches. The CDR3 sequence is CASSADRGPGNTIYF. The CDR3 DNA follows: TGTGCCAGCAGTGCCGACAGGGGTCCCGGAAACACCATATATTTT.

This clonotype was detected a few times. The rearrangement uses TRBV4-1 and TRBJ2-7, with D tentatively TRBD2 (7 bases). The V and J ends lost 4 bases and 7 bases respectively, with 14 bases between them. The germline V gene encodes CDR1 MGHRA and CDR2 YSYEKL. The CDR3 length is 13 residues. CDR3 in amino acids: CASSPRGPWEQYF. Here the CDR3 DNA reads TGCGCCAGCAGCCCGCGGGGGCCATGGGAGCAGTACTTC.

The gene calls are TRBV29-1 and TRBJ1-2, with D unresolved. V lost 2 bases to trimming and J lost 8 bases, with 12 bases between them. CDR3 size: 12 residues. Looked up from germline, CDR1 is SQVTM and CDR2 is ANQGSEA. In nucleotides, the CDR3 is TGCAGCGTTGAATGGCGGCAGGACGGCTACACCTTC. Protein: CSVEWRQDGYTF.

Only a few counts were recorded for this clonotype. J is TRBJ2-6 and V is TRBV2; D is unresolved. The CDR3 covers 16 residues. V was pared by 2 bases and J by 2 bases, with 10 bases between. Germline V gene sequence: CDR1 SNHLY, CDR2 FYNNEI. In nucleotides, the CDR3 is TGTGCCAGCAGTGAAATGGCGCTCACTGGGGCCAACGTCCTGACTTTC. As protein: CASSEMALTGANVLTF. The full variable domain, completed using reference TRBV2 and TRBJ2-6, is EPEVTQTPSHQVTQMGQEVILRCVPISNHLYFYWYRQILGQKVEFLVSFYNNEISEKSEIFDDQFSVERPDGSNFTLKIRSTKLEDSAMYFCASSEMALTGANVLTFGAGSRLTVL.

This clonotype was seen at least ten times. This chain uses TRBV30 with TRBJ1-1; D is possibly TRBD1 (5 bases). The CDR3 runs to 14 residues. V gave up 3 bases and J gave up 3 bases, with 14 bases separating them. CDR1 is GTSNPN and CDR2 is SVGIG in the germline V gene (reference sequence). The CDR3 sequence: CAWRDMGWDTEAFF. CDR3 DNA: TGTGCCTGGAGGGACATGGGGTGGGACACTGAAGCTTTCTTT.

This clonotype was observed many times. V and J are TRBV18 and TRBJ2-7; 12 nucleotides align to TRBD1. Germline V gives CDR1 KGHSH, CDR2 LQKENI. Germline trimming cut 0 bases from V and 6 bases from J; bases unmatched to any gene: 3. This CDR3 is 15 amino acids long. DNA of the CDR3: TGTGCCAGCTCACCACCGGGACAGGGGGCTGGCGAGCAGTACTTC. Translated, it gives CASSPPGQGAGEQYF.

Ten or more counts support this clonotype. The chain combines TRBV30 with TRBJ1-2; TRBD1 is a possible D gene (5 bases). CDR3 length: 13 residues. Germline-derived CDR1 and CDR2 are GTSNPN and SVGIG (reference sequence). Trimming took 2 bases from V and 7 from J, leaving 14 bases between them. The CDR3 region has the DNA TGTGCCTGGAGTCCCAGGGCCCGTCGTGGCTACACCTTC. Amino acids: CAWSPRARRGYTF.